Listed below are T cell receptor beta chains from one sample, sequenced in a study of blood T cells in healthy people across ages. TCRdb recomputed calls from the 5' RACE reads with MiXCR, one row per CDR3 protein. The sample yields some 920,000 distinct CDR3 sequences, 51% seen once. The sample comprised blood. All receptors derive from a woman aged 55-75 years in good health. Each CDR3 is given with its conserved first and last residue. The D gene is left open where the match is weak. The listing skips clone size in some rows; elsewhere it reads once, few, many or a size class.

-	TRBV5-1	TRBJ1-2	-	CASSLRQRSENYGYTF	TGCGCCAGCAGCTTGCGTCAAAGATCCGAGAACTATGGCTACACCTTC
-	TRBV20-1	TRBJ1-2	TRBD1	CSAPDRRNYGYTF	TGCAGTGCCCCGGACAGGCGCAACTATGGCTACACCTTC
few	TRBV9	TRBJ2-4	-	CASSVGGGWGSENIQYF	TGTGCCAGCAGCGTAGGTGGCGGATGGGGTTCCGAAAACATTCAGTACTTC
-	TRBV2	TRBJ2-3	TRBD2	CASKNLAGTFTDTQYF	TGTGCCAGCAAGAACCTAGCGGGAACCTTCACAGATACGCAGTATTTT
-	TRBV20-1	TRBJ2-7	-	CSAFPPSYEQYF	TGCAGTGCCTTCCCCCCGAGCTACGAGCAGTACTTC
-	TRBV2	TRBJ2-3	TRBD2	CASRAGTSGTDTQYF	TGTGCCAGCAGGGCCGGGACTAGCGGGACAGATACGCAGTATTTT
-	TRBV6-1	TRBJ1-5	-	CASSDGGIFVQPQHF	TGTGCCAGCAGTGATGGAGGGATCTTTGTACAGCCCCAGCATTTT
few	TRBV15	TRBJ2-3	-	CATSINRANPDTQYF	TGTGCCACCAGCATAAACAGGGCTAACCCAGATACGCAGTATTTT
few	TRBV12-3/TRBV12-4	TRBJ2-6	-	CASSKTGSSGANVLTF	TGTGCCAGCAGTAAGACAGGAAGCTCTGGGGCCAACGTCCTGACTTTC
once	TRBV20-1	TRBJ2-3	-	CRTGPFSTDTQYF	TGCAGGACAGGACCGTTTAGCACAGATACGCAGTATTTT
-	TRBV6-5	TRBJ1-3	TRBD1	CASQTGSLDTIYF	TGTGCCAGCCAGACAGGGTCCTTAGACACCATATATTTT
-	TRBV18	TRBJ1-2	TRBD1	CASSLTGGQPYGYTF	TGTGCCAGCTCATTGACAGGGGGACAACCCTATGGCTACACCTTC
-	TRBV12-3/TRBV12-4	TRBJ1-5	-	CAGSFQQGGQPQHF	TGTGCCGGCAGTTTCCAGCAGGGAGGTCAGCCCCAGCATTTT
-	TRBV3-1	TRBJ2-7	-	CASSLAALSFEQYF	TGTGCCAGCAGCCTAGCGGCCCTTTCGTTTGAGCAGTACTTC
-	TRBV5-1	TRBJ2-7	-	CASSGDGVTYEQYF	TGCGCCAGCAGCGGGGACGGAGTAACCTACGAGCAGTACTTC
-	TRBV18	TRBJ2-3	TRBD2	CASSPGTELAGPDTQYF	TGTGCCAGCTCACCAGGGACCGAACTAGCGGGCCCAGATACGCAGTATTTT
-	TRBV6-5	TRBJ1-5	-	CASSLQGGAQPQHF	TGTGCCAGCAGTCTCCAGGGTGGGGCCCAGCCCCAGCATTTT
-	TRBV7-8	TRBJ2-1	-	CASSLGKVSYNEQFF	TGTGCCAGCAGCTTGGGGAAAGTCTCCTACAATGAGCAGTTCTTC
-	TRBV14	TRBJ1-2	-	CASAAGGYGYTF	TGTGCCAGCGCGGCAGGAGGCTATGGCTACACCTTC
-	TRBV6-1	TRBJ2-1	-	CASTLQGSGVNEQFF	TGTGCCAGCACCCTGCAGGGATCCGGTGTGAATGAGCAGTTCTTC
few	TRBV4-3	TRBJ2-3	-	CASSHGGGGANTQYF	TGCGCCAGCAGCCACGGTGGAGGGGGCGCGAATACGCAGTATTTT
few	TRBV10-3	TRBJ2-1	TRBD1	CATRGDRANEQFF	TGTGCCACACGGGGGGACAGGGCCAATGAGCAGTTCTTC
-	TRBV29-1	TRBJ2-3	TRBD2	CSAESGSGADTQYF	TGCAGCGCTGAAAGCGGGAGTGGCGCAGATACGCAGTATTTT
-	TRBV2	TRBJ1-2	-	CASNQANRGYTF	TGTGCCAGCAACCAGGCCAACCGGGGCTACACCTTC
few	TRBV7-2	TRBJ2-7	-	CASSLFAPYEQYF	TGTGCCAGCAGCTTATTCGCGCCCTACGAGCAGTACTTC
once	TRBV7-2	TRBJ2-1	TRBD2	CASSLAALAGGQNEQFF	TGTGCCAGCAGCTTAGCCGCACTAGCGGGAGGGCAAAATGAGCAGTTCTTC
-	TRBV3-1	TRBJ1-1	-	CASRLRVGKTEAFF	TGTGCCAGCAGGCTCAGAGTCGGAAAGACTGAAGCTTTCTTT
-	TRBV29-1	TRBJ2-7	-	CSVKSQVFGDEQYF	TGCAGCGTCAAATCTCAGGTATTCGGGGACGAGCAGTACTTC
-	TRBV4-2	TRBJ2-3	TRBD1	CASSKGQGGSDTRYF	TGTGCCAGCAGCAAAGGACAGGGGGGGTCAGATACGCGGTATTTT
-	TRBV7-9	TRBJ2-1	-	CASSLVVGEETQFF	TGTGCCAGCAGCTTAGTTGTGGGGGAAGAGACCCAGTTCTTC
-	TRBV7-3	TRBJ2-7	-	CASSAPEVVDETSSYNEQYF	TGTGCCAGCAGCGCCCCCGAGGTAGTAGACGAAACGAGCTCCTACAATGAGCAGTACTTC
-	TRBV7-8	TRBJ1-5	-	CASSVRGAHSNQPQHF	TGTGCCAGCAGCGTCCGGGGGGCCCATAGCAATCAGCCCCAGCATTTT
few	TRBV5-1	TRBJ1-6	TRBD1	CASSLQTGGLGSPLHF	TGCGCCAGCAGCTTGCAGACAGGGGGCCTCGGGTCACCCCTCCACTTT
-	TRBV7-9	TRBJ2-7	TRBD2	CASSPKRDDSYEQYF	TGTGCCAGCAGCCCGAAGCGGGATGACTCCTACGAGCAGTACTTC
-	TRBV28	TRBJ1-2	-	CASSSPGTEYGYTF	TGTGCCAGCAGTTCACCCGGGACCGAATATGGCTACACCTTC
few	TRBV20-1	TRBJ2-2	-	CSANLRWTGELFF	TGCAGTGCTAACCTTAGGTGGACCGGGGAGCTGTTTTTT
few	TRBV12-3/TRBV12-4	TRBJ2-7	TRBD1	CASSLSPRQGSNEQYF	TGTGCCAGCAGTCTATCACCAAGACAGGGTAGTAACGAGCAGTACTTC
-	TRBV30	TRBJ2-3	TRBD2	CAWSKGTSGDTDTQYF	TGTGCCTGGAGTAAAGGGACTAGCGGGGACACAGATACGCAGTATTTT
-	TRBV20-1	TRBJ2-4	TRBD1	CSAPESTGGQLAKNIQYF	TGCAGTGCTCCTGAGTCGACAGGGGGCCAGTTAGCCAAAAACATTCAGTACTTC
-	TRBV4-1	TRBJ2-7	TRBD1	CASSQARQGYEQYF	TGCGCCAGCAGCCAAGCGAGACAGGGCTACGAGCAGTACTTC
-	TRBV6-5	TRBJ1-4	-	CASSYTRGVEKLFF	TGTGCCAGCAGTTACACCAGGGGAGTTGAAAAACTGTTTTTT
few	TRBV3-1	TRBJ2-4	-	CASSQFGRTAKNIQYF	TGTGCCAGCAGCCAATTTGGACGGACAGCCAAAAACATTCAGTACTTC
-	TRBV7-6	TRBJ1-1	-	CASSLGVQNTEAFF	TGTGCCAGCAGCTTGGGGGTACAGAACACTGAAGCTTTCTTT
-	TRBV20-1	TRBJ2-4	TRBD1	CSARDARGPENIQYF	TGCAGTGCTAGAGACGCCAGGGGGCCAGAAAACATTCAGTACTTC
-	TRBV6-5	TRBJ2-3	-	CASSYSKLAARTDTQYF	TGTGCCAGCAGTTACAGCAAACTAGCCGCTCGCACAGATACGCAGTATTTT
-	TRBV3-1	TRBJ2-7	-	CASSSTTGAMGEQYF	TGTGCCAGCAGCTCCACCACGGGGGCTATGGGCGAGCAGTACTTC
many	TRBV20-1	TRBJ2-7	-	CSAITPGLLHEQYF	TGCAGTGCTATAACCCCGGGACTCCTCCACGAGCAGTACTTC
-	TRBV6-1	TRBJ2-1	-	CASSELSREQFF	TGTGCCAGCAGTGAACTCTCTAGGGAGCAGTTCTTC
-	TRBV20-1	TRBJ2-7	TRBD2	CSATGLAGVPDEQYF	TGCAGTGCCACAGGACTAGCGGGAGTTCCGGATGAGCAGTACTTC
few	TRBV29-1	TRBJ2-5	-	CSVLQRTQETQYF	TGCAGCGTTTTGCAGCGGACTCAAGAGACCCAGTACTTC
-	TRBV12-3/TRBV12-4	TRBJ1-2	-	CASSLRGADYGYTF	TGTGCCAGCAGTTTAAGGGGGGCCGACTATGGCTACACCTTC
-	TRBV4-1	TRBJ2-5	-	CASSQRGHYNEQYF	TGCGCCAGCAGCCAACGCGGACATTACAATGAGCAGTACTTC
-	TRBV7-2	TRBJ2-1	TRBD1	CASSPRTGEGVNEQFF	TGTGCCAGCAGCCCTCGGACAGGGGAGGGCGTCAATGAGCAGTTCTTC
-	TRBV10-1	TRBJ2-5	-	CASSESEDEQYF	TGCGCCAGCAGTGAGTCGGAGGATGAGCAGTACTTC
-	TRBV12-3/TRBV12-4	TRBJ1-4	-	CASTELGEKLFF	TGTGCCAGCACCGAGTTGGGTGAAAAACTGTTTTTT
many	TRBV2	TRBJ2-7	TRBD1	CASSSGQTYEQYF	TGTGCCAGCAGCTCGGGACAGACCTACGAGCAGTACTTC
-	TRBV6-5	TRBJ2-5	TRBD2	CASSYIYGVAGAETQYF	TGTGCCAGCAGTTACATCTATGGGGTAGCGGGAGCAGAGACCCAGTACTTC
-	TRBV7-9	TRBJ1-2	-	CASSPDGHYGYTF	TGTGCCAGCAGCCCGGACGGGCACTATGGCTACACCTTC